This T cell receptor beta chain was identified during a study of control samples from healthy donors and cancer patients (TCRdb year 2020). The library was built by means of the immunoSEQ multiplex PCR assay. Here the immuneACCESS table is served through TCRdb, limited to in-frame sequences with V and J called. Missing clones are a known gap in these copies; in checked studies unresolved V genes cover under half, and the rest lacks a known reason. The sample table holds about 120,000 clones, of which 88% were seen once. The ten largest clones capture around 3.4% of the sample. Note on this clone: No antigen is known for it. One base away there is no much larger clone; base qualities are not given.

Deletion took 0 bases off V and 11 bases off J, with a span of 16 bases between the germline ends. The germline V gene encodes CDR1 MGHRA and CDR2 YSYEKL. From its cysteine to its phenylalanine, the CDR3 spans 14 amino acids. The entry retains the CDR3 DNA only, 42 bases that are in frame from base 1. The sequence was obtained from a middle-aged man in good health. The sample consisted of blood. The chain is encoded by TRBV4-1 joined to TRBJ1-1; a weak D assignment points to TRBD1 (6 bases agree). The DNA sequence reads TGCGCCAGCAGCCAAGATCGGTCGGCAGGGGACGCTTTCTTT. Protein translation: CASSQDRSAGDAFF.